A single sample is the source of the 4 T cell receptor beta chains below, sequenced in a study of PD-L1 blockade in urothelial cancer. Sequencing used immunoSEQ multiplex PCR; TCRdb keeps in-frame clones, though not all of them. The sample has 40,000 or so clones; 82% are singletons. This specimen was PBMCs, taken around atezolizumab (anti-PD-L1) treatment. These receptor sequences come from a man aged 55 to 70 with urothelial cancer.

This sequence joins TRBV11-2 and TRBJ2-7; 8 bases are a match to TRBD1. The V and J ends lost 3 bases and 0 bases, in that order; junction bases with no gene match: 1. CDR1 and CDR2 from the germline V gene are SGHAT and FQNNGV. The CDR3 has 14 amino acids. The CDR3 nucleotides read TGTGCCAGCAGCTTGACAGGGGACTCCTACGAGCAGTACTTC. This encodes CASSLTGDSYEQYF.

The chain couples TRBV5-1 to TRBJ2-7, with 7 bases fitting TRBD1. With 3 bases clipped from V and 3 bases from J, the junction kept 9 bases outside the gene matches. The CDR3 is made up of 15 amino acids. The V gene's germline CDR1 is SGHRS and CDR2 YFSETQ. CDR3 region: CASSYEQGSVYEQYF. The CDR3 DNA is TGCGCCAGCAGCTACGAACAGGGGTCGGTCTACGAGCAGTACTTC. The entire variable domain, with the rest obtained from reference TRBV5-1 and TRBJ2-7, is as follows: KAGVTQTPRYLIKTRGQQVTLSCSPISGHRSVSWYQQTPGQGLQFLFEYFSETQRNKGNFPGRFSGRQFSNSRSEMNVSTLELGDSALYLCASSYEQGSVYEQYFGPGTRLTVT.

This clone occurred once. V is TRBV6-1 and J is TRBJ2-2; D gene unclear. Trimming cost V 4 bases and J 3 bases, with 9 bases left between them. CDR1 is MNHNS, CDR2 SASEGT, per germline. The CDR3 sequence is 14 residues long. DNA for the CDR3: TGTGCCAGCAGTGGCGCAGACTACACCGGGGAGCTGTTTTTT. Residues: CASSGADYTGELFF.

The gene calls are TRBV11-3 and TRBJ2-1; no clear D. CDR3 length: 13 amino acids. Deletions cut 4 bases from V and 4 bases from J, with 8 bases between. Germline CDR1 SGHNT, CDR2 YENEEA. CDR3 in DNA: TGTGCCAGCAGCTCGTCTAGTTACAATGAGCAGTTCTTC. This codes for CASSSSSYNEQFF.